These 26 T cell receptor beta chains originate from one sample sequenced in a study of shared clonotypes between healthy human individuals. The method was immunoSEQ multiplex PCR; TCRdb's version includes in-frame clones alone and lacks a portion of them. The sample includes roughly 500,000 clones, about 95% of them seen just once. Sequencing was carried out using naive CD4+ T cells sorted from blood. The sample's subset: CD45RA+ positively selected. Receptors were obtained from a woman under 40 in good health.

The V and J genes are TRBV5-6 and TRBJ2-1; D is possibly TRBD2 (6 bases). The CDR3 loop spans 16 amino acids. Looked up from germline, CDR1 is SGHDT and CDR2 is YYEEEE. Deletions cut 4 bases from V and 9 bases from J, with 23 bases between. The CDR3 DNA reads as TGTGCCAGCAGCACTCTAGCGACCCTCGGGGCCTTTGAGCAGTTCTTC. As protein: CASSTLATLGAFEQFF. Full variable domain (outside the CDR3, taken from reference TRBV5-6 and TRBJ2-1): DAGVTQSPTHLIKTRGQQVTLRCSPKSGHDTVSWYQQALGQGPQFIFQYYEEEERQRGNFPDRFSGHQFPNYSSELNVNALLLGDSALYLCASSTLATLGAFEQFFGPGTRLTVL.

V usage is TRBV15 and J usage is TRBJ2-6; D not certain. The CDR3 consists of 16 residues. Germline lookup yields CDR1 LNHNV and CDR2 YYDKDF (reference sequence). Trimming shortened V by 0 bases and J by 1 base, and 7 bases separated the two germline ends. The CDR3 protein is CATSRDSVSGANVLTF. DNA of the CDR3: TGTGCCACCAGCAGAGATAGTGTGTCTGGGGCCAACGTCCTGACTTTC.

The chain employs TRBV5-8 and TRBJ1-5; D is unresolved. Germline V gene sequence: CDR1 SGHTS, CDR2 YDEGEE. V shed 3 bases and J shed 5 bases, with 9 bases lying between them. The CDR3 contains 13 residues. The CDR3 DNA sequence: TGTGCCAGCAGCTCTGACCTTTATCAGCCCCAGCATTTT. Encoded protein: CASSSDLYQPQHF.

This clone showed up just a few times. The V and J genes are TRBV30 and TRBJ1-1; 8 positions agree with TRBD1. The germline gives CDR1 GTSNPN, CDR2 SVGIG (reference sequence). J lost 5 bases, V lost 7 bases, and 6 bases had no gene match. The CDR3 is 12 residues long. The CDR3 nucleotides read TGTGCCTTAGACAGGGGTTCGACTGAAGCTTTCTTT. Translation: CALDRGSTEAFF. The variable domain in full, with the rest retrieved from reference TRBV30 and TRBJ1-1, is SQTIHQWPATLVQPVGSPLSLECTVEGTSNPNLYWYRQAAGRGLQLLFYSVGIGQISSEVPQNLSASRPQDRQFILSSKKLLLSDSGFYLCALDRGSTEAFFGQGTRLTVV.

V usage is TRBV7-9 and J usage is TRBJ2-5; 7 bases are shared with TRBD2. The J call is doubtful: the DNA matches TRBJ2-7 better. The CDR3 sequence is 14 residues long. From germline, CDR1 is SEHNR and CDR2 FQNEAQ (reference sequence). CDR3 sequence reads: CASSSSGRFYEQYF. In nucleotides, the CDR3 is TGTGCCAGCAGCTCATCCGGGAGGTTCTACGAGCAGTACTTC.

This chain connects TRBV6-1 to TRBJ2-3, with D hard to call. This CDR3 contains 14 residues. Deletions cut 5 bases from V and 6 bases from J, with 15 bases between. Germline V gene data show CDR1 as MNHNS and CDR2 as SASEGT. The chain's CDR3 is CASSSELPVDTQYF. The CDR3 bases are TGTGCCAGCAGTTCGGAATTGCCGGTGGATACGCAGTATTTT.

The chain carries TRBV28 and TRBJ2-5; 7 positions match TRBD2. CDR1 is MDHEN and CDR2 is SYDVKM in the germline V gene. The CDR3 has 14 residues. CDR3 in DNA: TGTGCAGCTGCGACTGGCGGGAGACGAGAGACCCAGTACTTC. Its protein product is CAAATGGRRETQYF.

Here the CDR3 reads CASSGDRALGYEQYF. CDR3 coding DNA: TGTGCCAGCAGTGGGGACAGGGCCTTAGGCTACGAGCAGTACTTC. The V and J genes are TRBV6-5 and TRBJ2-7; TRBD1 matches at 9 bases. Trimming took 5 bases from V and 3 from J; bases not matched to a gene: 8. This CDR3 has 15 residues. Germline-derived CDR1 and CDR2 are MNHEY and SVGAGI.

The rearrangement links TRBV28 to TRBJ2-7, with a possible D match to TRBD2 (6 bases). Deletions cut 2 bases from V and 0 bases from J, with 11 bases between. Germline V lookup: CDR1 MDHEN, CDR2 SYDVKM. This CDR3 region has 15 residues. The CDR3 protein is CASSLGTASSYEQYF. The CDR3 DNA is TGTGCCAGCAGTTTAGGGACTGCCAGCTCCTACGAGCAGTACTTC.

The rearrangement joins TRBV29-1 to TRBJ2-3; unclear D gene. CDR3 length: 14 residues. CDR1 and CDR2 (germline): SQVTM, ANQGSEA. V was cut by 7 bases and J by 4 bases, with 18 bases left in between. This CDR3 is CSARIRLGPDTQYF. CDR3 nucleotide sequence: TGCAGCGCCAGGATCCGACTCGGACCAGATACGCAGTATTTT.

This rearrangement joins TRBV27 to TRBJ2-1; 8 bases are shared with TRBD1. The CDR3 is 14 amino acids. The trim removed 6 bases at V and 8 bases at J, leaving 9 bases unmatched. Germline V lookup: CDR1 MNHEY, CDR2 SMNVEV (reference sequence). CDR3: CASSFRGQDHEQFF. CDR3 bases: TGTGCCAGCAGCTTTCGGGGACAGGACCATGAGCAGTTCTTC.

This chain links TRBV4-1 with TRBJ2-7; D is unclear. V was trimmed by 0 bases and J by 5 bases, leaving 11 bases between them. The CDR3 contains 14 residues. Per the germline V gene, CDR1 is MGHRA and CDR2 is YSYEKL. The chain's CDR3 is CASSQELRRDEQYF. CDR3 coding DNA: TGCGCCAGCAGCCAAGAGTTGAGAAGGGACGAGCAGTACTTC.

This clone was detected a few times. CDR3 DNA sequence: TGTGCCAGCGCCTCAGTGCCCGATCAGCCCCAGCATTTT. Its translation: CASASVPDQPQHF. This chain uses TRBV6-4 with TRBJ1-5; D ambiguous. CDR3 size: 13 residues. CDR1 and CDR2 from the germline V gene are MRHNA and SNTAGT. The germline V and J ends were trimmed by 8 bases and 5 bases, with 13 bases remaining between them.

The J gene is TRBJ1-1, the V gene TRBV15; tentatively, D is TRBD1 (5 bases). The CDR3 contains 15 residues. The V gene's germline CDR1 is LNHNV and CDR2 YYDKDF (reference sequence). V was shortened by 5 bases and J by 1 base, with 14 bases between the two germline ends. CDR3 bases: TGTGCCACCAGCCTCCCCCTAGGACAGAACACTGAAGCTTTCTTT. Amino acids: CATSLPLGQNTEAFF.

The chain joins TRBV6-1 to TRBJ1-5, with a tentative D call TRBD1 (5 bases). V dropped 4 bases and J dropped 0 bases, with 10 bases sitting between them. Germline-derived CDR1 and CDR2 are MNHNS and SASEGT. The CDR3 length is 15 residues. CDR3 DNA: TGTGCCAGCAGTGGACAGCCCTATAGCAATCAGCCCCAGCATTTT. This sequence encodes CASSGQPYSNQPQHF.

V is TRBV7-8 and J is TRBJ1-3; D is unclear. The germline V gene has CDR1 SGHVS and CDR2 FQNEAQ. Between the trimmed V and J ends, which lost 0 bases and 2 bases, there was a span of 11 bases. The length of the CDR3 is 16 residues. CDR3 in amino acids: CASSLARVVPGNTIYF. CDR3 nucleotide sequence: TGTGCCAGCAGCTTAGCCCGGGTGGTCCCTGGAAACACCATATATTTT.

CDR3 region: CASSYEGSLKTQYF. CDR3 nucleotides: TGTGCCAGCAGTTACGAGGGGAGCCTAAAGACCCAGTACTTC. The chain couples TRBV6-5 to TRBJ2-5, with D perhaps assigned TRBD1 or TRBD2 (5 bases each). This CDR3 spans 14 amino acids. Trimming took off 2 bases at V and 6 bases at J, with 13 bases between the two ends. Looked up from germline, CDR1 is MNHEY and CDR2 is SVGAGI.

V and J are TRBV5-4 and TRBJ2-2, with 10 nucleotides matching TRBD2. From germline, CDR1 is SGHNT and CDR2 YYREEE (reference sequence). The CDR3 is 16 residues long. V lost 2 bases to trimming and J lost 6 bases; unmatched junction nucleotides: 7. For the CDR3, the DNA is TGTGCCAGCAGCTTCGAGCTAGCGGGAGAGGCCGGGGAGCTGTTTTTT. This gives the protein CASSFELAGEAGELFF.

The chain links TRBV10-1 to TRBJ2-7; D is undetermined. Germline V gene lookup returns CDR1 WNHNN and CDR2 SYGVQD (reference sequence). V lost 2 bases, J lost 3 bases, and 5 bases lay in between. This CDR3 region has 12 residues. This chain's CDR3 is CASSEGFYEQYF. The CDR3 DNA reads as TGCGCCAGCAGTGAGGGATTCTACGAGCAGTACTTC.

The chain recombines TRBV2 with TRBJ2-7; D is perhaps TRBD1 or TRBD2 (5 bases each). Germline CDR1 reads SNHLY; CDR2 reads FYNNEI. V shed 7 bases and J shed 3 bases, with 13 bases lying between them. This CDR3 region has 13 residues. The CDR3 DNA sequence: TGTGCCAGCAATGGGGGAGCAGGCTACGAGCAGTACTTC. It encodes CASNGGAGYEQYF.

The chain links TRBV2 to TRBJ1-5; 11 bases align to TRBD1. This CDR3 has 16 residues. Germline CDR1 is SNHLY and CDR2 is FYNNEI. V was clipped by 7 bases and J by 4 bases; unmatched bases: 9. The CDR3 is CASTGTGGPWNQPQHF. CDR3 nucleotides: TGTGCCAGCACTGGGACAGGGGGGCCATGGAATCAGCCCCAGCATTTT.

The rearrangement links TRBV18 to TRBJ2-2; a possible D gene is TRBD1 (5 bases). CDR3 length equals 16 residues. Trimming shortened V by 6 bases and J by 3 bases, and 17 bases separated the two germline ends. Germline CDR1 is KGHSH and CDR2 is LQKENI. The CDR3 here is CASSPNRGSDTGELFF. The CDR3 DNA reads as TGTGCCAGCTCCCCAAATAGGGGCTCGGACACCGGGGAGCTGTTTTTT.

The chain recombines TRBV11-3 with TRBJ2-7; 9 bases line up with TRBD2. The CDR3 has 17 amino acids. With 6 bases clipped from V and 1 base from J, the junction kept 13 bases outside the gene matches. CDR1 is SGHNT and CDR2 is YENEEA in the germline V gene. CDR3 in DNA: TGTGCCAGCAGGAGACTGGCGGGAGGGCCTAGGTCCTACGAGCAGTACTTC. Translating gives CASRRLAGGPRSYEQYF.

The chain is built from TRBV7-2 and TRBJ1-1; D unclear. With 4 bases removed from V and 3 bases from J, the gap between germline ends came to 9 bases. CDR1 is SGHTA, CDR2 FQGNSA, per germline. The CDR3 consists of 13 residues. The chain's CDR3 is CASSSTIDTEAFF. As DNA, the CDR3 is TGTGCCAGCAGCTCTACAATAGACACTGAAGCTTTCTTT.

V is TRBV10-3 and J is TRBJ2-1, with D possibly matching TRBD1 (5 bases). V dropped 2 bases and J dropped 7 bases, with 9 bases sitting between them. Germline V gene lookup returns CDR1 ENHRY and CDR2 SYGVKD. The length of the CDR3 is 13 residues. The CDR3 DNA follows: TGTGCCATCAGTGAGCGGACATTAAATGAGCAGTTCTTC. Amino acid sequence: CAISERTLNEQFF.

This clone showed up just a few times. Other DNA sequences from this sample encode an identical CDR3 as well. This chain uses TRBV11-2 with TRBJ1-2; D uncertain. With 1 base removed from V and 5 bases from J, the gap between germline ends came to 8 bases. Per the germline V gene, CDR1 is SGHAT and CDR2 is FQNNGV. This CDR3 is built from 13 residues. CDR3: CASSLVPGYGYTF. DNA for the CDR3: TGTGCCAGCAGCTTAGTACCTGGATATGGCTACACCTTC.